The next 3 T cell receptor beta chains were all read from a single sample in a study of CD8 T cells in ankylosing spondylitis. Overall study findings and caveats: A TCR beta motif made of about eight highly homologous variants seemed typical of ankylosing spondylitis blood.

TCRdb reanalysed the 5' RACE reads using MiXCR and keeps one entry per CDR3 protein. The data contain just under 550,000 distinct CDR3 sequences, more than 9.5% of them singletons. Their antigens are not known. The sequenced sample was blood, either unsorted or a sorted T cell fraction (not recorded which). The receptor source for this set is a male donor with ankylosing spondylitis.

This clonotype was recorded at least ten times. This sequence joins TRBV11-2 and TRBJ2-3, with 8 bases that match TRBD1. The CDR3 loop spans 15 amino acids. V lost 5 bases to trimming and J lost 3 bases; unmatched junction nucleotides: 7. From germline, CDR1 is SGHAT and CDR2 FQNNGV. The CDR3 sequence: CASSPRTGQTDTQYF. The CDR3 DNA follows: TGTGCCAGCAGCCCCCGGACAGGGCAGACAGATACGCAGTATTTT.

This clonotype was seen a handful of times. The chain is built from TRBV12-3 or TRBV12-4 and TRBJ1-1; 8 positions match TRBD1. V lost 5 bases and J lost 0; bases outside the gene matches: 8. This CDR3 is built from 16 residues. For the CDR3, the DNA is TGTGCCAGCAGTCGCGGACAGGGCTACATGAACACTGAAGCTTTCTTT. Protein: CASSRGQGYMNTEAFF.

In DNA form, the CDR3 reads TGTGCCAGCAGCTACGGGACTCAGTCATCCGATACGCAGTATTTT. Its translation is CASSYGTQSSDTQYF. The chain has TRBV5-6 and TRBJ2-3, with D possibly being TRBD2 (6 bases). Germline-derived CDR1 and CDR2 are SGHDT and YYEEEE. Between the trimmed V and J ends, which lost 3 bases and 6 bases, there was a span of 17 bases. The CDR3 sequence is 15 residues long.